The clone carrying this TCR beta chain came up a few times. This specimen comes from a study of blood T cell repertoires in COVID-19. Study background: Material from acute and convalescent COVID-19 was sourced from the United States, Italy and Spain.

Trimming pared 3 bases from V and 4 bases from J, leaving 14 bases between. The germline gives CDR1 SGHRS, CDR2 YFSETQ. The CDR3 runs 14 residues. Under the authors' procedure: Reference gene primer amplification yielded estimated nucleated cell counts. Data came from immunoSEQ multiplex PCR; TCRdb stores just in-frame clones and leaves some out. Clonal size and the V and J genes are those of that table, whereas D and trimming came from the DNA. The repertoire holds roughly 520,000 clones, with roughly 90% as singletons. Residents of 24 US areas, aged roughly 18 to 95 years, made up the participants. What the recovered Cohort 3 donors had was two negative PCRs, clearance, or symptom resolution.

Sample: PBMCs or T cells enriched from blood (not recorded which). The chain couples TRBV5-1 to TRBJ2-7; D is perhaps TRBD1 (6 bases). The origin of this receptor is a woman between 35 and 50 years old who had recovered from COVID-19. CDR3 residues: CASSSTTGSYEQYF. CDR3 nucleotide sequence: TGCGCCAGCAGCTCAACAACAGGGTCGTACGAGCAGTACTTC.